This T cell receptor (beta chain) was found in a study of post-analysis software for immune sequencing data. Across the study: Some patients lacked subtype; others had relapsing-remitting, secondary progressive or progressive-relapsing disease.

Of note for this clonotype: Its antigen is undetermined.

Study-level points and caveats: Higher frequency in patients than in controls was seen for several TRBV segments, with TRBV5-6, TRBV5-1 and TRBV20-1 among them.

Germline loops: CDR1 SGHRS, CDR2 YFSETQ. The V segment lost 4 bases and the J segment 6 bases; nucleotides outside the gene matches: 4. The CDR3 covers 13 residues. Researchers reported that TCR beta cDNA libraries carried unique molecular identifiers. MiXCR, applied by TCRdb to the PCR reads, yields one record per CDR3 protein. Of about 820,000 distinct CDR3 sequences in the sample, about 57% are singletons; the top ten hold approximately 4.3%. The gene calls are TRBV5-1 and TRBJ1-2; the match to TRBD1 covers 9 bases. This TCR was sampled from a girl under 18 with multiple sclerosis. Material: blood. CDR3 residues: CASSTGGANGYTF. The CDR3, as DNA: TGCGCCAGCAGCACAGGGGGCGCAAATGGCTACACCTTC.